The sequence of this T cell receptor (beta chain) was determined in a study of regulatory T cells in long-lasting Graves disease. Study-wide results and caveats: Among the persistent patients, about 3,000 public clonotypes were shared, more than the approximately 1,000 shared among new patients.

CDR3 length equals 12 residues. Per the germline V gene, CDR1 is LGHNA and CDR2 is YNFKEQ. According to the study, TCR beta libraries were built with iRepertoire HTBI primers and CDR3-region Arm-PCR. TCRdb reprocessed the multiplex PCR reads with MiXCR, giving one entry per CDR3 protein. This sample has some 250,000 distinct CDR3 sequences, with roughly 18% found just once. In regard to this clonotype: No antigen is known for it. This may come from a read error, since a much larger clone is one base off.

As for time point: newly diagnosed GD, antithyroid drugs for less than 3 months. Preparation of the TCR library used RNA extracted from PBMCs. These same records also appear under a second study, on T cells in Graves' hyperthyroidism and ophthalmopathy. From that paper: Using the HTBI primer set, a first-round RT-PCR was run on the TCR CDR3. A model of 13 V-J features distinguished ophthalmopathy from stable hyperthyroidism.

The TCR comes from a woman in her 30s with Graves disease. J is TRBJ2-2 and V is TRBV4-2; D call uncertain. The material was peripheral blood mononuclear cells (PBMCs), obtained at new diagnosis, from a patient treated with antithyroid drugs. The CDR3 loop reads CVSSQEGGELFF. In DNA, the CDR3 is TGTGTCAGCAGCCAAGAAGGCGGGGAGCTGTTTTTT.